The clone carrying this T cell receptor (beta chain) occurred many times. Its specificity is not known. TCRdb itself ran the 5' RACE reads through MiXCR, one entry per CDR3 protein. The repertoire holds roughly 56,000 distinct CDR3 sequences, with approximately 31% as singletons. General observations from the study: Tumor memory CD4+ T cell TCR gene usage clustered with blood and lymph node memory CD4+ cells and lymph node naive CD4+ cells.

Per the germline V gene, CDR1 is SGHRS and CDR2 is YFSETQ. The ends were cut back, 0 bases at V and 4 bases at J, with 9 bases in the middle. The CDR3 length is 14 residues. This receptor was taken from a female donor with breast cancer. The chain carries TRBV5-1 and TRBJ2-3; tentatively, D is TRBD1 (5 bases). Sequencing was done on a sample of tumor-infiltrating naive CD4+ T cells sorted from the breast tumor. Subset meaning: naive CD4+ T cells, CD4+CD45RA+CD25-. CDR3 region: CASSLGGASDTQYF. Here the CDR3 DNA reads TGCGCCAGCAGCTTGGGGGGCGCCTCAGATACGCAGTATTTT.